This T cell receptor beta chain emerged from a study of blood T cell repertoires in COVID-19 (TCRdb year 2020). General notes on the study: Samples from collaborators originated in the United States, Italy and Spain and spanned both the acute and convalescent phases of COVID-19. The prospective study material was composed of cDNA or gDNA derived from T cells, B-cell-depleted T cells, or PBMCs. Subjects who had been exposed to COVID-19, were actively infected with it, or had recovered from it provided the deeply sampled blood TCRbeta repertoires that made up the dataset. The samples were drawn from two sources: the first 160 participants of the ongoing ImmuneRACE study, and over 1,000 subjects contributed by 6 global collaborators. Where available, HLA class I and class II types were taken from metadata supplied by the sample provider and were not determined by assay-based typing. The repertoires were released in a freely available public database meant as a resource for research on the immune response to SARS-CoV-2. Sample metadata almost always included a de-identified subject ID, COVID-19 status, age in years and sex. General study outcomes and caveats: Clinical and demographic metadata were provided uncurated, with the amount varying by source and participant.

Collaborating institutions collected whole blood in K2EDTA tubes following their own protocols. For TCRbeta analysis, collaborators shipped samples in one of three forms: frozen whole blood, isolated PBMCs, or DNA extracted from either of those sample types. The immunoSEQ Assay, a bias-controlled multiplex PCR, was used to amplify TCRbeta CDR3 regions from genomic DNA. As for the original processing: The number of nucleated cells in each sample was estimated from the amplification of reference gene primers within the assay. To quantify the absolute abundance of each unique TCRbeta CDR3 rearrangement, sequence reads were collapsed and filtered. For each sample, productive Simpson clonality was calculated as the square root of Simpson's diversity index across productive rearrangements. TCRdb re-hosts the immuneACCESS table, in-frame sequences only. Its copies lack some clones; in the studies checked, an unresolved V gene accounts for under half of them, and the cause for the rest is not known. For V, J and clone size, that table is used; D and trimming come from the DNA. The sample table contains 86,000 or so clones; only one count was recorded for 90% to 95% of them. Approximately 4.3% of the sample goes to the ten largest clones.

V has 6 bases trimmed and J has 8 bases trimmed; junction bases matching no gene number 11. The germline V gene encodes CDR1 MNHEY and CDR2 SMNVEV (reference sequence). From cysteine to phenylalanine, the CDR3 is 16 amino acids long. Here the CDR3 DNA is all that survives: 48 bases in frame from base 1. Remarks on this clone: There is no known antigen for this receptor. No base quality information exists; no much larger clone differs at one position.

Material for sequencing was peripheral blood. The sequence was obtained from a human donor with active COVID-19. The donor label of this sample is uncertain. The V and J genes are TRBV27 and TRBJ2-3; a stretch of 13 junction bases matches TRBD2. The DNA sequence reads TGTGCCAGCAGCCAACTAGCGGGAGGGCGTTTTGGTACGCAGTATTTT. Translated, this is CASSQLAGGRFGTQYF.